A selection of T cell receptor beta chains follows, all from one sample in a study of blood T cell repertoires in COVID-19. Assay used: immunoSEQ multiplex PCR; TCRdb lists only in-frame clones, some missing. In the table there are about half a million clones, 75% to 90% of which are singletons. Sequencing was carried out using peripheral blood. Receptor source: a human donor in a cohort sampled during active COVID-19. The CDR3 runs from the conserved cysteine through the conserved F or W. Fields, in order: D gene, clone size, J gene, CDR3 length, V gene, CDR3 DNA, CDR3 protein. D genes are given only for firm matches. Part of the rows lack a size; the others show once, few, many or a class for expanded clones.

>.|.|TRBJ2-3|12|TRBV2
TGTGCCAGCAGTGAAGATCCTTATACGCAGTATTTT
CASSEDPYTQYF
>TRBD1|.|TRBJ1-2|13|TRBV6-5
TGTGCCAGCAGGTTACAGGGGAACTATGGCTACACCTTC
CASRLQGNYGYTF
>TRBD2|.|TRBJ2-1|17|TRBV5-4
TGTGCCAGCAGCTTTCTTTCTAGCGGGTATGGGGGAGATGAGCAGTTCTTC
CASSFLSSGYGGDEQFF
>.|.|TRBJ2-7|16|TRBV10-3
TGTGCCATCAGTGAGTCGGACACACAGGCGACCTACGAGCAGTACTTC
CAISESDTQATYEQYF
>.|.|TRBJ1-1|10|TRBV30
TGTGCCTCCCGGGGAACTGAAGCTTTCTTT
CASRGTEAFF
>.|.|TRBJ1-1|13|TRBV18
TGTGCCACCACTAGTGCGATGAACACTGAAGCTTTCTTT
CATTSAMNTEAFF
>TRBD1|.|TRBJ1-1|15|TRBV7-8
TGTGCCAGCAGCTTAGGGGACGGGACAGGGAGGAAAGCTTTCTTT
CASSLGDGTGRKAFF
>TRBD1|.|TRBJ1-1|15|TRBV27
TGTGCCAGCAGTGGCCGGGACAGGGGGCGGACTGAAGCTTTCTTT
CASSGRDRGRTEAFF
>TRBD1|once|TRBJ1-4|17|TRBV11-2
TGTGCCAGCAGCTTATGGTTTGAAGGGACAGGCTATGAAAAACTGTTTTTT
CASSLWFEGTGYEKLFF
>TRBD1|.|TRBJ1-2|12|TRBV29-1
TGCAGCGTGTCCGGGACAGACTATGGCTACACCTTC
CSVSGTDYGYTF
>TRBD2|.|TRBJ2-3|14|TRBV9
TGTGCCAGCAGCCCGGGGGGGGCCACAGATACGCAGTATTTT
CASSPGGATDTQYF
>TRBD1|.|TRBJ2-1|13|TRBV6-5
TGTGCCAGCAGTTTGGACAGGGACGGTCTGAGGTTCTTC
CASSLDRDGLRFF
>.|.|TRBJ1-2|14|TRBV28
TGTGCCAGCAGTTTTGGTGGGGCAAACTATGGCTACACCTTC
CASSFGGANYGYTF
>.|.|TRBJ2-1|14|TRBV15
TGTGCCACCAGCAGAGAGGTAGCGGCGAATGAGCAGTTCTTC
CATSREVAANEQFF
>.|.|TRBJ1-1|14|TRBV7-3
TGTGCCAGCAGCTTAAGGCTTCAGGGAACTGAAGCTTTCTTT
CASSLRLQGTEAFF
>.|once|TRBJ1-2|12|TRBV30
TGTGCCTGGGTGGGGGGTTCCTATGGCTACACCTTC
CAWVGGSYGYTF
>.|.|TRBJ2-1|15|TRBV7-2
TGTGCCAGCAGAAATCACGGGAGCTCCTACAATGAGCAGTTCTTC
CASRNHGSSYNEQFF
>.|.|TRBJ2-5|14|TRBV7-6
TGTGCCAGCAGCTTAGTAGACAGCTCCAGGACCCAGTACTTC
CASSLVDSSRTQYF
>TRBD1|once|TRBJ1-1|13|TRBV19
TGTGCCAGTATTAGGACAGGGTATACTGAAGCTTTCTTT
CASIRTGYTEAFF